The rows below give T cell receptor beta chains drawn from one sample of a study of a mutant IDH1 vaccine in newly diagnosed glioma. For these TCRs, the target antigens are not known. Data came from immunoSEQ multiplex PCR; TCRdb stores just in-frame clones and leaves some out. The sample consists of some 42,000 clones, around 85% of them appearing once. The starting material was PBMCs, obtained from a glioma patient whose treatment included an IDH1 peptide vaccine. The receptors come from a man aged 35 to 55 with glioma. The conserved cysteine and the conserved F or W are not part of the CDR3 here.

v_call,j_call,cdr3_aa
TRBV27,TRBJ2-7,ASSQLGLAGNYEQY
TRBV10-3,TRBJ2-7,AISERQGFIYEQY
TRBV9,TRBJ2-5,ASSGPGLAGGGETQY
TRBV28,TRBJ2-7,ASSFGGEQEQY
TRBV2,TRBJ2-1,ASSATEQF
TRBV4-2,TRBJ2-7,ASSQDLGKTSYEQY
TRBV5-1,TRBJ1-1,ASSLEGNTEAF
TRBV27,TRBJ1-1,ASSPSAGHTEAF
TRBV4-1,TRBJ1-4,ASSPENRMGNEKLF
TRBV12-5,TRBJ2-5,ASGLPGTQY
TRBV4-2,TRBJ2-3,ASSQVSISGSTDTQY
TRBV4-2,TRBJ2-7,ASSQEADRASYEQY
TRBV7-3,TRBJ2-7,ASSFRLAGYYEQY
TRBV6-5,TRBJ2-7,ASGGGGKSYEQY
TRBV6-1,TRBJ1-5,ASMGQPYSNQPQH
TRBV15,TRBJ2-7,ATSRDRGPYPQY
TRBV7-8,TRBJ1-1,ASSSDGNTEAF
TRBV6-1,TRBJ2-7,ASSEQRQSVEQY
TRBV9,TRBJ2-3,ASSSRGLANPNTDTQY
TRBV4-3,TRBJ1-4,ASSQTALQEKLF
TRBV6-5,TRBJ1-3,ASSDRRGSGNTIY
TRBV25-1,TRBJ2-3,ASSVGRGVLDTQY
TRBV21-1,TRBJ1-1,ASSKEDRQGGTEAF
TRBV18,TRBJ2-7,ASSPRGPQGPQRLHSYEQY
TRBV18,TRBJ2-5,ASSPGQGEEQY
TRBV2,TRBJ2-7,ASDSQANYEQY
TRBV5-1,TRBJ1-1,ASSLVPGGGIVEAF
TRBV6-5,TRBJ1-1,ASRPDAGSTEAF
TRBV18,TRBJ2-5,ASSPQQGRETQY
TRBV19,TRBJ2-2,ATATKSNTGELF
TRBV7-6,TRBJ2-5,ASSLSLAGVQETQY
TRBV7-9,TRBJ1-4,ASSLDRGGEKLF
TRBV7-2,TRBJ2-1,ASSLGGRAGGDDEQF
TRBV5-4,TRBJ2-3,ASSLGGAGGGHTQY
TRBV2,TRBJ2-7,ASTQAVLAGRQY
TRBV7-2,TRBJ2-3,ASSFLQGTDTQY
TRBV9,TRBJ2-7,ASSVDLVRSSYEQY
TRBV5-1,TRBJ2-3,ASSLSAGNAGDTQY
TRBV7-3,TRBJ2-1,ASSLTGGSYNEQF
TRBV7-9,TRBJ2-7,ASSFGRTYEQY
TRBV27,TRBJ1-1,ASSLLAQGPTEAF
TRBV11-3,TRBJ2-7,ASSLAGQGTYEQY
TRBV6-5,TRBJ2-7,ASRPGQGAGEQY
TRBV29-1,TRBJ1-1,SVADTNTEAF
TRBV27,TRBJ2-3,ASSLGTDTQY